A selection of T cell receptor beta chains follows, all from one sample in a study of response to subunit inactivated influenza vaccine. Each CDR3 protein is one row after TCRdb ran MiXCR on the RT-PCR reads. The sample has a few hundred thousand distinct CDR3 sequences, more than 9% seen once. The sequenced sample was non-naive T cells sorted from PBMCs, obtained 14 to 15 days before vaccination. The receptor source for this set is a man aged 50 or older who received an inactivated influenza vaccine. CDR3s include the opening cysteine and the closing phenylalanine or tryptophan. The D gene is left open where the match is weak. The size entry is marked missing in some rows and otherwise reads once, few, many or a size class.

clone size: few
D gene: .
J gene: TRBJ2-2
V gene: TRBV10-3
CDR3 DNA: TGTGCCATGAGCTATGCGGGCACCGGGGAGCTGTTTTTT
CDR3 protein: CAMSYAGTGELFF

clone size: .
D gene: .
J gene: TRBJ1-5
V gene: TRBV28
CDR3 DNA: TGTGCCAGCAGCTCTGTTCTAGGACGGTCTGTCAGCAATCAGCCCCAGCATTTT
CDR3 protein: CASSSVLGRSVSNQPQHF

clone size: .
D gene: .
J gene: TRBJ1-6
V gene: TRBV11-2
CDR3 DNA: TGTGCCAGCAGCTTAGTTAGGGAGTACTGGAGCTCCTATAATTCACCCCTCCACTTT
CDR3 protein: CASSLVREYWSSYNSPLHF

clone size: .
D gene: TRBD2
J gene: TRBJ2-2
V gene: TRBV2
CDR3 DNA: TGTGCCGGAAGCGGGAGTTTCACCGGGGAGCTGTTTTTT
CDR3 protein: CAGSGSFTGELFF

clone size: few
D gene: .
J gene: TRBJ2-3
V gene: TRBV18
CDR3 DNA: TGTGCCAGCTCAGAAATGACCTTCCGAGGGACAGATACGCAGTATTTT
CDR3 protein: CASSEMTFRGTDTQYF

clone size: few
D gene: TRBD2
J gene: TRBJ2-1
V gene: TRBV5-1
CDR3 DNA: TGCGCCAGCAGCTCTAGCGGGGGGGCCTACAATGAGCAGTTCTTC
CDR3 protein: CASSSSGGAYNEQFF

clone size: .
D gene: TRBD2
J gene: TRBJ2-7
V gene: TRBV7-2
CDR3 DNA: TGTGCCAGCAGGTTAAAAGCGGCGGGGGGCTACGAGCAGTACTTC
CDR3 protein: CASRLKAAGGYEQYF

clone size: .
D gene: .
J gene: TRBJ2-5
V gene: TRBV20-1
CDR3 DNA: TGCAGTGCTCTGGGCCAAGAGACCCAGTACTTC
CDR3 protein: CSALGQETQYF

clone size: few
D gene: TRBD2
J gene: TRBJ2-7
V gene: TRBV7-2
CDR3 DNA: TGTGCCAGCAGTCGGACTAGCGGGAGCTACGAGCAGTACTTC
CDR3 protein: CASSRTSGSYEQYF

clone size: .
D gene: TRBD1
J gene: TRBJ1-5
V gene: TRBV7-2
CDR3 DNA: TGTGCCAGCAGCACAGGGACAGGACCTTCTGGGCCCCAGCATTTT
CDR3 protein: CASSTGTGPSGPQHF

clone size: .
D gene: .
J gene: TRBJ2-1
V gene: TRBV4-2
CDR3 DNA: TGTGCCAGCAGCCAAGGAGTGAACAGGGATTACAATGAGCAGTTCTTC
CDR3 protein: CASSQGVNRDYNEQFF

clone size: many
D gene: TRBD1
J gene: TRBJ2-7
V gene: TRBV7-3
CDR3 DNA: TGTGCCAGCAGCTTAGACAGGGGGCACGAGCAGTACTTC
CDR3 protein: CASSLDRGHEQYF

clone size: .
D gene: TRBD2
J gene: TRBJ2-1
V gene: TRBV20-1
CDR3 DNA: TGCAGTGCTGTGACTAGCGGGAGGGGTAATGAGCAGTTCTTC
CDR3 protein: CSAVTSGRGNEQFF

clone size: .
D gene: .
J gene: TRBJ2-1
V gene: TRBV20-1
CDR3 DNA: TGCAGTGCTAGCAGAAATAGCCGGGGGGCAAATGAGCAGTTCTTC
CDR3 protein: CSASRNSRGANEQFF

clone size: many
D gene: .
J gene: TRBJ1-5
V gene: TRBV4-1
CDR3 DNA: TGCGCCAGCAGCCAAGAAAATGCCAATCAGCCCCAGCATTTT
CDR3 protein: CASSQENANQPQHF

clone size: .
D gene: .
J gene: TRBJ2-2
V gene: TRBV6-6
CDR3 DNA: TGTGCCGGCAGTGGCGGGTTCTCCGGGGAGCTGTTTTTT
CDR3 protein: CAGSGGFSGELFF

clone size: many
D gene: .
J gene: TRBJ2-2
V gene: TRBV12-3/TRBV12-4
CDR3 DNA: TGTGCCAGCAGTCCAGCAGGGAGGCTAGCCGGGGAGCTGTTTTTT
CDR3 protein: CASSPAGRLAGELFF

clone size: few
D gene: TRBD2
J gene: TRBJ2-5
V gene: TRBV3-1
CDR3 DNA: TGTGCCAGCAGCCAAAACCCTACGGGGGGGGAGACCCAGTACTTC
CDR3 protein: CASSQNPTGGETQYF

clone size: few
D gene: TRBD2
J gene: TRBJ2-2
V gene: TRBV27
CDR3 DNA: TGTGCCAGCAGTTCGCGGACTAGCGGGAGGGCCTTGGCCGGGGAGCTGTTTTTT
CDR3 protein: CASSSRTSGRALAGELFF

clone size: .
D gene: .
J gene: TRBJ1-3
V gene: TRBV9
CDR3 DNA: TGTGCCAGCAGCGTAGCGGGGAATTCAGGAAACACCATATATTTT
CDR3 protein: CASSVAGNSGNTIYF

clone size: few
D gene: TRBD1
J gene: TRBJ1-6
V gene: TRBV20-1
CDR3 DNA: TGCAGTGCTAGAGGGACAGGGAATTCACCCCTCCACTTT
CDR3 protein: CSARGTGNSPLHF

clone size: many
D gene: .
J gene: TRBJ1-1
V gene: TRBV20-1
CDR3 DNA: TGCAGTGCTAGACCCTCCGGGGGGACTGAAGCTTTCTTT
CDR3 protein: CSARPSGGTEAFF

clone size: .
D gene: .
J gene: TRBJ1-5
V gene: TRBV7-9
CDR3 DNA: TGTGCCAGCAGCTTATCAAATCAGCCCCAGCATTTT
CDR3 protein: CASSLSNQPQHF

clone size: medium-sized
D gene: .
J gene: TRBJ2-2
V gene: TRBV6-2/TRBV6-3
CDR3 DNA: TGTGCCAGCAGCACGACTTACACCGGGGAGCTGTTTTTT
CDR3 protein: CASSTTYTGELFF

clone size: many
D gene: TRBD1
J gene: TRBJ2-5
V gene: TRBV20-1
CDR3 DNA: TGCAGTGCATTCGGACAGGGACCGGGGACCCAGTACTTC
CDR3 protein: CSAFGQGPGTQYF

clone size: few
D gene: .
J gene: TRBJ1-4
V gene: TRBV5-1
CDR3 DNA: TGCGCCAGCAGCTTGGGGACAGTCGAAAAACTGTTTTTT
CDR3 protein: CASSLGTVEKLFF

clone size: many
D gene: .
J gene: TRBJ2-7
V gene: TRBV6-1
CDR3 DNA: TGTGCCAGCAGTCCCCACCGGGCGGGTTGGGAGCAGTACTTC
CDR3 protein: CASSPHRAGWEQYF

clone size: .
D gene: TRBD1
J gene: TRBJ1-2
V gene: TRBV29-1
CDR3 DNA: TGCAGCGCCGACAGGGGGGACTATGGCTACACCTTC
CDR3 protein: CSADRGDYGYTF

clone size: many
D gene: TRBD2
J gene: TRBJ2-5
V gene: TRBV12-3/TRBV12-4
CDR3 DNA: TGTGCCAGCACCGTAGCGGGGGGGCGGCAAGAGACCCAGTACTTC
CDR3 protein: CASTVAGGRQETQYF

clone size: few
D gene: .
J gene: TRBJ1-1
V gene: TRBV6-2/TRBV6-3
CDR3 DNA: TGTGCCAGCAGTACCGGACCTTACACTGAAGCTTTCTTT
CDR3 protein: CASSTGPYTEAFF

clone size: .
D gene: .
J gene: TRBJ2-7
V gene: TRBV20-1
CDR3 DNA: TGCAGTGCTAGAGGGCTAGCTTTGGCCGACGAGCAGTACTTC
CDR3 protein: CSARGLALADEQYF

clone size: few
D gene: .
J gene: TRBJ1-2
V gene: TRBV5-1
CDR3 DNA: TGCGCCAGCAGCTTGGTCGGAGGCAGTAACTATGGCTACACCTTC
CDR3 protein: CASSLVGGSNYGYTF

clone size: few
D gene: TRBD2
J gene: TRBJ2-3
V gene: TRBV5-1
CDR3 DNA: TGCGCCAGCAGCCCAACCGGGACTAGCGGAATACAGTATTTT
CDR3 protein: CASSPTGTSGIQYF

clone size: many
D gene: TRBD1
J gene: TRBJ2-1
V gene: TRBV20-1
CDR3 DNA: TGCAGTGCTAGAAATCCCTCGGGACAGCTCAATGAGCAGTTCTTC
CDR3 protein: CSARNPSGQLNEQFF

clone size: once
D gene: TRBD1
J gene: TRBJ2-1
V gene: TRBV4-2
CDR3 DNA: TGTGCCAGCAGCCAGGGTACAGGGGTAGGCGAGCAGTTCTTC
CDR3 protein: CASSQGTGVGEQFF

clone size: .
D gene: TRBD1
J gene: TRBJ2-1
V gene: TRBV4-3
CDR3 DNA: TGCGCCAGCAGCCAGTCGACAGGGGGCAGGGACAATGAGCAGTTCTTC
CDR3 protein: CASSQSTGGRDNEQFF

clone size: .
D gene: .
J gene: TRBJ2-1
V gene: TRBV6-1
CDR3 DNA: TGTGCCAGCAGTGAAGAATTCGGAGGGACCCTCTACAATGAGCAGTTCTTC
CDR3 protein: CASSEEFGGTLYNEQFF

clone size: few
D gene: .
J gene: TRBJ1-1
V gene: TRBV7-9
CDR3 DNA: TGTGCCAGCAGCCCCCGTGAGGGGGGGAGCACTGAAGCTTTCTTT
CDR3 protein: CASSPREGGSTEAFF

clone size: few
D gene: .
J gene: TRBJ2-1
V gene: TRBV7-2
CDR3 DNA: TGTGCCAGCAGTAAAGGGGGCTCCTACAATGAGCAGTTCTTC
CDR3 protein: CASSKGGSYNEQFF

clone size: .
D gene: .
J gene: TRBJ1-1
V gene: TRBV12-1
CDR3 DNA: TGTGCCAGCAGCTCGAACAGGGGGCTAAGAGCTTTCTTT
CDR3 protein: CASSSNRGLRAFF

clone size: few
D gene: .
J gene: TRBJ1-6
V gene: TRBV4-3
CDR3 DNA: TGCGCCAGCAGCCAAGATCAGGGAAGGTATTCACCCCTCCACTTT
CDR3 protein: CASSQDQGRYSPLHF

clone size: .
D gene: .
J gene: TRBJ1-5
V gene: TRBV11-2
CDR3 DNA: TGTGCCAGCAGCCCCAACCGCAATCAGCCCCAGCATTTT
CDR3 protein: CASSPNRNQPQHF

clone size: few
D gene: .
J gene: TRBJ2-1
V gene: TRBV7-8
CDR3 DNA: TGTGCCAGCAGCCAGGAGTCGGGGAATGAGCAGTTCTTC
CDR3 protein: CASSQESGNEQFF

clone size: .
D gene: TRBD2
J gene: TRBJ2-5
V gene: TRBV3-1
CDR3 DNA: TGTGCCAGCAGCCAACCAAGACTAGCGGGAAACCAAGAGACCCAGTACTTC
CDR3 protein: CASSQPRLAGNQETQYF

clone size: few
D gene: TRBD2
J gene: TRBJ2-5
V gene: TRBV4-2
CDR3 DNA: TGTGCCAGCAGCCTCGGACTAGCGGTTCAAGAGACCCAGTACTTC
CDR3 protein: CASSLGLAVQETQYF

clone size: few
D gene: .
J gene: TRBJ2-2
V gene: TRBV20-1
CDR3 DNA: TGCAGTGCTAGAGATGAAGTGAACACCGGGGAGCTGTTTTTT
CDR3 protein: CSARDEVNTGELFF

clone size: .
D gene: .
J gene: TRBJ2-5
V gene: TRBV9
CDR3 DNA: TGTGCCAGCAGCGTCTGGGCGGGGGCCCAGTTGGGGGAGACCCAGTACTTC
CDR3 protein: CASSVWAGAQLGETQYF

clone size: .
D gene: .
J gene: TRBJ2-2
V gene: TRBV20-1
CDR3 DNA: TGCAGTGCCCTATCGACAGGCCTGAACACCGGGGAGCTGTTTTTT
CDR3 protein: CSALSTGLNTGELFF

clone size: few
D gene: TRBD1
J gene: TRBJ1-5
V gene: TRBV20-1
CDR3 DNA: TGCAGTGCTACAGGGGGCGCGGATCAGCCCCAGCATTTT
CDR3 protein: CSATGGADQPQHF

clone size: few
D gene: .
J gene: TRBJ2-7
V gene: TRBV20-1
CDR3 DNA: TGCAGTGCCACCTCGGGGGGGCAGGGGGCAGGCGAGCAGTACTTC
CDR3 protein: CSATSGGQGAGEQYF

clone size: many
D gene: .
J gene: TRBJ2-5
V gene: TRBV12-3/TRBV12-4
CDR3 DNA: TGTGCCAGCAGCAAACCGGGGCCTCAAGAGACCCAGTACTTC
CDR3 protein: CASSKPGPQETQYF

clone size: many
D gene: TRBD2
J gene: TRBJ2-2
V gene: TRBV11-2
CDR3 DNA: TGTGCCAGCAGCTTCGGGGGGATCACCGGGGAGCTGTTTTTT
CDR3 protein: CASSFGGITGELFF